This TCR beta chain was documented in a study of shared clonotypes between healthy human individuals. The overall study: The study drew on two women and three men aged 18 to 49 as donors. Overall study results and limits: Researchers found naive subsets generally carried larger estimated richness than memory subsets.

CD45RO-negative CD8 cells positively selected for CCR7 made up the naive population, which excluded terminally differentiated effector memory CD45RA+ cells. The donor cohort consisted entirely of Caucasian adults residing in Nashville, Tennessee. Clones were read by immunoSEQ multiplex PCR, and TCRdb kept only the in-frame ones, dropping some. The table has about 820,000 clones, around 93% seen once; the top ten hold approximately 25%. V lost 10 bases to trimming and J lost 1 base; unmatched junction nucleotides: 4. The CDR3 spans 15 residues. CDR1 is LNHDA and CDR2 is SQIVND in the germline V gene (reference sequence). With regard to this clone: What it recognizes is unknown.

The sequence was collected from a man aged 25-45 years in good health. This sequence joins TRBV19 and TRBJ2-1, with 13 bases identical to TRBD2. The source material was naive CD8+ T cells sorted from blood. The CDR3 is CATGLAGVSYNEQFF. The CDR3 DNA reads TGTGCCACTGGACTAGCGGGAGTGTCCTACAATGAGCAGTTCTTC. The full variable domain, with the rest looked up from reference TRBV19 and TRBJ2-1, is DGGITQSPKYLFRKEGQNVTLSCEQNLNHDAMYWYRQDPGQGLRLIYYSQIVNDFQKGDIAEGYSVSREKKESFPLTVTSAQKNPTAFYLCATGLAGVSYNEQFFGPGTRLTVL.